This passage covers 21 T cell receptor beta chains from one sample sequenced in a study of T-cell memory formation after mild COVID-19 (dated by TCRdb to the early 2020s). The method behind the library was 5' RACE. The instrument given in TCRdb is Illumina NovaSeq 6000. Starting from the raw public reads, TCRdb applied fastp trimming at Q25, assembled clones with MiXCR and retained in-frame beta chains. Entries are consolidated by CDR3 protein sequence, retaining the most common genes and DNA. This sample is represented by approximately 250,000 distinct CDR3 sequences; around 15% of them were singletons. The ten largest clones add up to 22% of the sample. Sequencing used PBMCs or a T cell subset sorted from them (not recorded which). The receptors were sampled from a man in his late teens or twenties who had mild COVID-19 (a few samples of this study predate the infection). The sample titles of this study are shuffled in the database, so cell type and time point are left out; the donor was told from shared clones.

This clonotype was recorded a few times. This chain links TRBV4-1 with TRBJ2-5, with TRBD2 matching over 7 bases. Germline CDR1 reads MGHRA; CDR2 reads YSYEKL. This CDR3 is 13 amino acids long. V shed 8 bases and J 5 bases; nucleotides not matched to a gene: 8. CDR3 sequence: CASADRGVETQYF. CDR3 in DNA: TGCGCCAGCGCCGACCGGGGGGTCGAGACCCAGTACTTC.

The chain has TRBV27 and TRBJ2-3, with 8 bases aligning to TRBD2. The germline V gene has CDR1 MNHEY and CDR2 SMNVEV (reference sequence). The V segment lost 5 bases and the J segment 4 bases; nucleotides outside the gene matches: 2. CDR3 length equals 13 residues. CDR3 loop: CASSTGRADTQYF. CDR3 DNA: TGTGCCAGCAGTACCGGGAGGGCAGATACGCAGTATTTT.

The chain combines TRBV3-1 with TRBJ2-7; D is unclear. Germline lookup yields CDR1 LGHDT and CDR2 YNNKEL (reference sequence). There are 13 residues in the CDR3. The V end was cut by 1 base, the J end by 12 bases, with 16 bases between. The DNA for the CDR3 is TGTGCCAGCAGCCAAGCCCCTAACCGGCCGGGGTACTTC. Translation gives CASSQAPNRPGYF.

J is TRBJ2-7 and V is TRBV6-5; D may be TRBD1 or TRBD2 (6 bases each). This CDR3 has 16 amino acids. From germline, CDR1 is MNHEY and CDR2 SVGAGI. Trimming removed 6 bases at V and 3 bases at J, with 21 bases between. The CDR3 loop reads CASSPRLGGSGYEQYF. CDR3 in DNA: TGTGCCAGCAGCCCCCGGCTCGGGGGCTCAGGCTACGAGCAGTACTTC.

This clonotype was seen many times. The gene calls are TRBV4-2 and TRBJ2-7, with 8 bases matching TRBD2. CDR1 is LGHNA and CDR2 is YNFKEQ in the germline V gene. CDR3 length: 16 amino acids. J gave up 3 bases and V 1 base, and 8 bases lay outside the gene matches. The CDR3 nucleotides read TGTGCCAGCAGCCAAGGCTCCGGGGGGGAGTACTACGAGCAGTACTTC. It translates to CASSQGSGGEYYEQYF.

This clonotype showed up just a few times. This sequence joins TRBV5-1 and TRBJ1-6; D is undetermined. The CDR3 consists of 13 residues. Germline V gives CDR1 SGHRS, CDR2 YFSETQ. Trimming pared 1 base from V and 8 bases from J, leaving 7 bases between. Here the CDR3 DNA reads TGCGCCAGCAGCTTGAAGGTCGATTCACCCCTCCACTTT. It codes for CASSLKVDSPLHF.

This clonotype was observed at least ten times. The chain joins TRBV29-1 to TRBJ2-1; 10 bases match TRBD1. The CDR3 runs 13 residues. The ends lost 6 bases at V and 6 bases at J; junction bases unmatched: 5. Germline lookup yields CDR1 SQVTM and CDR2 ANQGSEA. The CDR3 bases are TGCAGCGTCGGACAGGGGGTTGGCAATGAGCAGTTCTTC. Amino acids: CSVGQGVGNEQFF.

This clonotype was seen only a few times. The chain has TRBV20-1 and TRBJ1-1, with unresolved D. Trimming shortened V by 4 bases and J by 1 base, and 13 bases separated the two germline ends. Per germline, CDR1 DFQATT and CDR2 SNEGSKA (reference sequence). CDR3 size: 14 residues. Written as DNA, the CDR3 is TGCAGTGCTACCCCGTGGAGCCCGAACACTGAAGCTTTCTTT. Translated, it gives CSATPWSPNTEAFF.

V is TRBV18 and J is TRBJ1-2, with TRBD1 matching over 8 bases. The CDR3 totals 14 residues. Per germline, CDR1 KGHSH and CDR2 LQKENI. V lost 3 bases and J lost 6; bases outside the gene matches: 6. The CDR3 nucleotides are TGTGCCAGCTCACCCGGACAGGGATCGGATGGCTACACCTTC. Residues: CASSPGQGSDGYTF.

The chain carries TRBV7-2 and TRBJ2-5; a possible D gene is TRBD2 (5 bases). Germline V gives CDR1 SGHTA, CDR2 FQGNSA. Trimming shortened V by 3 bases and J by 10 bases, and 18 bases separated the two germline ends. The length of the CDR3 is 14 residues. The CDR3 DNA reads TGTGCCAGCAGCTTCGGGGAAACGGGCACAATCCAGTACTTC. This sequence encodes CASSFGETGTIQYF. Using reference TRBV7-2 and TRBJ2-5 for the parts outside the CDR3, the full variable domain is GAGVSQSPSNKVTEKGKDVELRCDPISGHTALYWYRQSLGQGLEFLIYFQGNSAPDKSGLPSDRFSAERTGGSVSTLTIQRTQQEDSAVYLCASSFGETGTIQYFGPGTRLLVL.

This sequence joins TRBV5-1 and TRBJ2-5; D call uncertain. Germline V CDR1 and CDR2: SGHRS, YFSETQ. Trimming left V 0 bases short and J 13 bases short, with 19 bases between. This CDR3 is 14 amino acids long. CDR3 nucleotide sequence: TGCGCCAGCAGCTTGGGGACGTCTTCGGCGCGTAGGTACTTC. Translation gives CASSLGTSSARRYF.

This clonotype appeared a few times. V is TRBV7-9 and J is TRBJ1-3, with TRBD1 as a possible D gene (5 bases). The CDR3 contains 17 residues. Deletions cut 3 bases from V and 0 bases from J, with 15 bases between. CDR1 and CDR2 (germline): SEHNR, FQNEAQ (reference sequence). CDR3 bases: TGTGCCAGCAGCTTCGGACACGGAGAATACTCTGGAAACACCATATATTTT. Its translation: CASSFGHGEYSGNTIYF.

The gene calls are TRBV6-6 and TRBJ1-5; D gene ambiguous. The length of the CDR3 is 12 residues. CDR1 is MNHNY, CDR2 SVGAGI, per germline (reference sequence). Trimming stripped 0 bases from V and 7 bases from J, with 4 bases between. The CDR3 sequence: CASSYSDQPQHF. Written as DNA, the CDR3 is TGTGCCAGCAGTTACTCAGACCAGCCCCAGCATTTT.

This clonotype was recorded a few times. CDR3 coding DNA: TGTGCCAGCAGTTTCCCGGGACAGGGGGAAAATACGCAGTATTTT. It is translated as CASSFPGQGENTQYF. This rearrangement joins TRBV7-3 to TRBJ2-3; 11 bases fit TRBD1. The V gene's germline CDR1 is SGHTA and CDR2 FQGTGA. V lost 6 bases, J lost 7 bases, and 9 bases stayed unmatched. This CDR3 is built from 15 residues.

This clonotype was seen at least ten times. The chain is built from TRBV5-1 and TRBJ1-2; D unresolved. CDR1 and CDR2 (germline): SGHRS, YFSETQ. The CDR3 contains 14 residues. The V end was cut by 3 bases, the J end by 1 base, with 10 bases between. The CDR3 sequence is CASSSAGYNYGYTF. The CDR3 DNA follows: TGCGCCAGCAGCTCGGCAGGATATAACTATGGCTACACCTTC.

This sequence joins TRBV29-1 and TRBJ1-4; no reliable D call. The CDR3 spans 14 residues. The ends were cut back, 4 bases at V and 8 bases at J, with 17 bases in the middle. The V gene's germline CDR1 is SQVTM and CDR2 ANQGSEA. For the CDR3, the DNA is TGCAGCGTTGTACTCAGGATGGGAGGGGAAAAACTGTTTTTT. This codes for CSVVLRMGGEKLFF.

The chain is built from TRBV20-1 and TRBJ2-2; 9 nucleotides match TRBD1. This CDR3 contains 14 residues. Per germline, CDR1 DFQATT and CDR2 SNEGSKA (reference sequence). Trimming took 5 bases from V and 6 from J; bases not matched to a gene: 7. The CDR3 here is CSADPGTGSGELFF. In DNA, the CDR3 is TGCAGTGCTGACCCCGGGACAGGGTCCGGGGAGCTGTTTTTT.

The CDR3 DNA reads TGTGCCAGCAGCTTTAAGGGGGCTCATCAGCCCCAGCATTTT. Residues: CASSFKGAHQPQHF. The chain employs TRBV11-2 and TRBJ1-5; the match to TRBD1 covers 7 bases. The CDR3 runs to 14 residues. Germline CDR1 SGHAT, CDR2 FQNNGV. V shed 3 bases and J 5 bases; nucleotides not matched to a gene: 4.

The rearrangement joins TRBV28 to TRBJ1-2; D uncertain. Germline V lookup: CDR1 MDHEN, CDR2 SYDVKM. V was clipped by 3 bases and J by 4 bases, with 12 bases between them. CDR3 length equals 14 residues. Here the CDR3 reads CASSFTSRIYGYTF. The CDR3, as DNA: TGTGCCAGCAGTTTTACCAGCAGAATCTATGGCTACACCTTC.

The chain uses TRBV29-1 and TRBJ1-5; a possible D gene is TRBD1 (5 bases). The CDR3 runs to 13 residues. Trimming left V 4 bases short and J 7 bases short, with 14 bases between. Germline CDR1 reads SQVTM; CDR2 reads ANQGSEA. This CDR3 reads CSVGGRNGQPQHF. The CDR3 DNA is TGCAGCGTTGGGGGCAGGAATGGCCAGCCCCAGCATTTT.

There are a few counts of this clonotype. J is TRBJ2-3 and V is TRBV7-9; 11 bases map to TRBD2. CDR3 length: 14 residues. V lost 7 bases and J lost 2; bases outside the gene matches: 2. Germline loops: CDR1 SEHNR, CDR2 FQNEAQ (reference sequence). This CDR3 is CASKLAGVTDTQYF. The CDR3, as DNA: TGTGCCAGCAAACTAGCGGGGGTCACAGATACGCAGTATTTT.